Detailed here is one T cell receptor (beta chain). What it binds is not known. CDR1 and CDR2 (germline): SGHAT, FQNNGV. The CDR3 spans 15 residues. The ends were cut back, 1 base at V and 2 bases at J, with 9 bases in the middle. This entry comes from a study of OX40 agonist ivuxolimab in advanced cancers. At the level of the study: The dose-escalation group included hepatocellular carcinoma, melanoma, renal cell carcinoma and head and neck cancer. The study reported partial responses in three patients: one hepatocellular carcinoma, two cutaneous melanoma. The study's findings and limits: CD8+ T cells showed, on average, more clonal expansion than CD4+ cells. Expanded peripheral T cells had an undetermined antigen specificity.

Using immunoSEQ multiplex PCR, the repertoire was profiled, and TCRdb retains in-frame clones only, with some absent. In the table there are around 15,000 clones, about 60% of which are singletons. This receptor was taken from an adult with an advanced solid tumor such as melanoma, head and neck, liver or kidney cancer. Sequenced here: CD4+ or CD8+ T cells sorted from blood, sampled in a trial of the OX40 agonist ivuxolimab. The gene calls are TRBV11-2 and TRBJ1-3, with D perhaps matching TRBD1 (6 bases). CDR3 sequence: CASSLGGAPGNTIYF. The DNA for the CDR3 is TGTGCCAGCAGCTTAGGGGGGGCGCCTGGAAACACCATATATTTT.